This T cell receptor (beta chain) appears in the sequencing data of a study of T cell repertoires in cytomegalovirus infection. The wider study: Indicated by public TCR beta signatures were CMV infection and matching HLA type.

This CDR3 is 14 amino acids long. V was shortened by 2 bases and J by 6 bases, with 13 bases between the two germline ends. This clonotype was counted a few times. The target antigen is unknown. MiXCR was run by TCRdb on the reads, yielding one entry per CDR3 protein. The table records some 920,000 distinct CDR3 sequences, approximately 30% of them present only once. Overall study results and limits: Clonotypes of TCR beta that were HLA-C-restricted and CMV-specific dominated the ex vivo response.

The sequencing here drew on cultured CD8+ T cells from PBMCs, taken from culture after CMV antigen stimulation. The rearrangement uses TRBV12-3 or TRBV12-4 and TRBJ1-1; perhaps TRBD1 as D (6 bases). This clonotype was obtained from a human donor in good health (CMV status not recorded). Some clones in this sample may be carry-over from other donors' samples. The DNA for the CDR3 is TGTGCCAGCAGTTTAACGGGGGCGGTGGCTGAAGCTTTCTTT. Amino acid sequence: CASSLTGAVAEAFF.